This TCR beta chain originates from a study of low-dose radiotherapy and immunotherapy resistance in tumors. Whole-study context: Radiation delivery to Cohort 1 consisted of 0.5 Gy per fraction every 2 weeks, summing to 6.5 Gy.

This clonotype was recorded many times. The time point: before trial treatment. Patients with advanced, tumor-infiltrating lymphocyte-negative solid tumors were eligible. V shed 5 bases and J 4 bases; nucleotides not matched to a gene: 0. Per the germline V gene, CDR1 is SGHTA and CDR2 is FQGNSA. This CDR3 contains 12 residues. Gene-specific TRAV and TRBV primers were used for first-strand cDNA, covering alpha and beta chains. The authors ran around 22 PCR cycles to amplify TCRs with a constant-region primer and V-primer adapter. TCRdb fed the reads into MiXCR, producing one record per CDR3 protein. The repertoire holds tens of thousands of distinct CDR3 sequences, with under 10% as singletons.

The source material was PBMCs, sampled before treatment. The J gene is TRBJ2-5, the V gene TRBV7-2; 8 bases map to TRBD2. The TCR originated in a male donor with prostate cancer. CDR3 region: CASSAGGETQYF. CDR3 in DNA: TGTGCCAGCAGCGCGGGAGGAGAGACCCAGTACTTC.